This TCR beta chain was retrieved from a study of tumor-infiltrating lymphocytes in oesophageal squamous cell carcinoma. The V gene's germline CDR1 is SEHNR and CDR2 FQNEAQ (reference sequence). This CDR3 region has 17 residues. V gave up 2 bases and J gave up 2 bases; unmatched junction bases: 10. TCRdb re-called the PCR reads through MiXCR, storing one row per CDR3 protein. The data hold roughly 20,000 distinct CDR3 sequences, with more than 40% observed a single time. The TCR sequence derives from a male donor with esophageal squamous cell carcinoma. The sequenced sample consisted of normal esophageal tissue next to the tumor. This chain uses TRBV7-9 with TRBJ2-7; 9 bases are a match to TRBD1. CDR3: CASSLMSGQGPAYEQYF. The CDR3 DNA is TGTGCCAGCAGCTTAATGTCGGGACAGGGACCAGCCTACGAGCAGTACTTC.